The 3 T cell receptor beta chains below all came from one sample that was sequenced in a study of early T cells in non-severe SARS-CoV-2 infection. TCRdb itself ran the 5' RACE reads through MiXCR, one entry per CDR3 protein. The sample has around 99,000 distinct CDR3 sequences, around 10% seen once. The sequenced material came from whole blood. The receptors were sampled from an adult who was a healthcare worker with PCR-confirmed SARS-CoV-2 infection or an uninfected control (not recorded which).

This clonotype was picked up many times. The CDR3 loop reads CASSMIRDTQYF. The CDR3 DNA reads TGTGCCAGCAGCATGATAAGAGATACGCAGTATTTT. The chain links TRBV12-3 or TRBV12-4 to TRBJ2-3; D ambiguous. Trimming took off 6 bases at V and 5 bases at J, with 9 bases between the two ends. The CDR3 loop spans 12 amino acids.

The genes are TRBV11-2 and TRBJ2-4, with 9 bases identical to TRBD1. This CDR3 region has 14 residues. V gave up 1 base and J gave up 13 bases; unmatched junction bases: 8. Germline V lookup: CDR1 SGHAT, CDR2 FQNNGV. CDR3 protein: CASSLAGDRVGQYF. The CDR3 nucleotides read TGTGCCAGCAGCTTAGCAGGGGACAGGGTGGGGCAGTACTTC.

The V gene is TRBV4-3, the J gene TRBJ1-1; 7 bases map to TRBD1. Germline V lookup: CDR1 LGHNA, CDR2 YSLEER. This CDR3 has 17 residues. With 0 bases clipped from V and 1 base from J, the junction kept 8 bases outside the gene matches. The CDR3 DNA follows: TGCGCCAGCAGCCAAGATTACGGCAGGGGGACGAACACTGAAGCTTTCTTT. Translated, it gives CASSQDYGRGTNTEAFF.